The 5 T cell receptor beta chains reported below all come from one sample, sequenced in a study of blood T cell repertoires in COVID-19. Clones were read by immunoSEQ multiplex PCR, and TCRdb kept only the in-frame ones, dropping some. The sample records a few hundred thousand clones, around 85% being singletons. The source material was PBMCs or T cells enriched from blood (not recorded which). The receptors were sampled from a woman between 45 and 65 years old who had recovered from COVID-19.

The chain uses TRBV11-2 and TRBJ2-1, with a weak D call TRBD2 (6 bases). V lost 5 bases to trimming and J lost 2 bases, with 25 bases between them. There are 19 residues in the CDR3. Germline V gene data show CDR1 as SGHAT and CDR2 as FQNNGV. CDR3 loop: CASSTPTIAGPITYNEQFF. Here the CDR3 DNA reads TGTGCCAGCAGCACACCGACTATCGCGGGGCCCATCACCTACAATGAGCAGTTCTTC.

This clone was observed a few times. The chain carries TRBV12-3 or TRBV12-4 and TRBJ1-2, with D unclear. V was shortened by 5 bases and J by 7 bases, with 14 bases between the two germline ends. The CDR3 totals 13 residues. The CDR3 here is CASSPSGMGGYTF. The CDR3 DNA reads as TGTGCCAGCAGTCCATCGGGAATGGGTGGCTACACCTTC.

CDR3 amino acids: CASSSSPGASETQYF. DNA for the CDR3: TGTGCCAGTAGTTCCAGCCCAGGGGCCTCAGAGACCCAGTACTTC. V usage is TRBV19 and J usage is TRBJ2-5; tentatively, D is TRBD1 (6 bases). The CDR3 is 15 residues long. The V and J ends lost 5 bases and 4 bases respectively, with 17 bases between them. CDR1 is LNHDA and CDR2 is SQIVND in the germline V gene (reference sequence).

This clone has a single count. J is TRBJ2-5 and V is TRBV19; 11 bases are a match to TRBD1. Germline V lookup: CDR1 LNHDA, CDR2 SQIVND (reference sequence). Trimming removed 5 bases from V and 5 bases from J; junction bases left unmatched: 4. This CDR3 has 14 amino acids. The CDR3 nucleotides read TGTGCCAGTAGTTGGACAGGGGGCCGGGAGACCCAGTACTTC. It encodes CASSWTGGRETQYF.

The rearrangement uses TRBV28 and TRBJ2-5; tentative D call: TRBD1 (8 bases). This CDR3 has 14 amino acids. The germline V gene encodes CDR1 MDHEN and CDR2 SYDVKM. The ends were cut back, 5 bases at V and 5 bases at J, with 15 bases in the middle. CDR3 nucleotide sequence: TGTGCCAGCAGTACCACAGGGGGGGCGGAGACCCAGTACTTC. This translates into CASSTTGGAETQYF.